The 18 T cell receptor beta chains below all came from one sample that was sequenced in a study of blood T cell repertoires in COVID-19 (dated by TCRdb to 2020 to 2021). Libraries were prepared through the immunoSEQ multiplex PCR assay. Not all clones reach the TCRdb copy of this immuneACCESS table, which keeps in-frame sequences only. Checked studies attribute under half of the gap to unresolved V genes and leave the rest unexplained. The sample includes around 150,000 clones, with around 86% observed a single time. Roughly 8.1% of the sample is in the top ten clones. The material sequenced was peripheral blood. The receptor set was obtained from a woman aged 55 to 70 with active or convalescent COVID-19.

This clone was observed a few times. The gene calls are TRBV10-2 and TRBJ1-1; perhaps TRBD1 as D (6 bases). The V gene lost 4 bases and the J gene lost 0 bases, with 9 bases spanning the gap. The CDR3 contains 14 residues. Germline CDR1 is WSHSY and CDR2 is SAAADI. The DNA of the CDR3 is TGCGCCAGCAGTGCTACAGGGATGAACACTGAAGCTTTCTTT. Its translation is CASSATGMNTEAFF.

This rearrangement joins TRBV28 to TRBJ1-1; D may be TRBD1 (5 bases). The V end was cut by 6 bases, the J end by 1 base, with 12 bases between. Germline loops: CDR1 MDHEN, CDR2 SYDVKM. The CDR3 runs 14 residues. The CDR3 protein is CASRQPQGNTEAFF. The CDR3, as DNA: TGTGCCAGCAGACAACCGCAGGGGAACACTGAAGCTTTCTTT.

This chain connects TRBV6-1 to TRBJ2-7; D is unclear. Trimming stripped 1 base from V and 6 bases from J, with 13 bases between. There are 14 residues in the CDR3. From germline, CDR1 is MNHNS and CDR2 SASEGT. Here the CDR3 DNA reads TGTGCCAGCAGTGAAGGGCCGATAGCCGGCGAGCAGTACGTC. Its translation is CASSEGPIAGEQYV.

In DNA form, the CDR3 reads TGTGCCATCAGGACGGACAGGGATCAGCCCCAGCATTTT. It is translated as CAIRTDRDQPQHF. This chain links TRBV10-3 with TRBJ1-5, with 8 positions matching TRBD1. V lost 6 bases and J lost 5; bases outside the gene matches: 3. This CDR3 region has 13 residues. Germline lookup yields CDR1 ENHRY and CDR2 SYGVKD.

The V call is TRBV28, the J call TRBJ2-2, with D tentatively TRBD2 (5 bases). Trimming removed 6 bases from V and 4 bases from J, with 15 bases in between. The CDR3 has 15 amino acids. Germline V gene sequence: CDR1 MDHEN, CDR2 SYDVKM. CDR3 bases: TGTGCCAGCAGGGCCTGGGGAGCTGGCACCGGGGAGCTGTTTTTT. Its protein product is CASRAWGAGTGELFF.

The chain joins TRBV6-1 to TRBJ1-5; no reliable D call. V lost 4 bases, J lost 3 bases, and 16 bases lay in between. The CDR3 is made up of 16 amino acids. Germline-derived CDR1 and CDR2 are MNHNS and SASEGT. The CDR3 is CASSGRTASPNQPQHF. The CDR3 DNA follows: TGTGCCAGCAGTGGAAGGACTGCCTCCCCCAATCAGCCCCAGCATTTT.

The rearrangement uses TRBV11-2 and TRBJ2-1, with 10 bases matching TRBD2. V was clipped by 2 bases and J by 0 bases; unmatched bases: 4. This CDR3 spans 17 amino acids. Looked up from germline, CDR1 is SGHAT and CDR2 is FQNNGV. Here the CDR3 reads CASSLPLAGASYNEQFF. CDR3 coding DNA: TGTGCCAGCAGCTTACCCCTAGCGGGAGCCTCCTACAATGAGCAGTTCTTC.

The chain employs TRBV11-2 and TRBJ2-1, with D perhaps TRBD2 (5 bases). This CDR3 is 16 amino acids long. Germline CDR1 is SGHAT and CDR2 is FQNNGV. Trimming shortened V by 0 bases and J by 1 base, and 10 bases separated the two germline ends. The CDR3 here is CASSLDLAVSYNEQFF. The CDR3 bases are TGTGCCAGCAGCTTAGATCTAGCCGTGTCCTACAATGAGCAGTTCTTC.

The genes are TRBV20-1 and TRBJ1-6; D gene unclear. The CDR3 has 18 residues. V was cut by 3 bases and J by 0 bases, with 18 bases left in between. From germline, CDR1 is DFQATT and CDR2 SNEGSKA (reference sequence). In DNA, the CDR3 is TGCAGTGCTAGTTTCTTGGACTTTGTTAGCTCCTATAATTCACCCCTCCACTTT. It yields the protein CSASFLDFVSSYNSPLHF.

The chain is built from TRBV28 and TRBJ2-3; TRBD2 aligns across 7 bases. Germline loops: CDR1 MDHEN, CDR2 SYDVKM. CDR3 length: 15 residues. V was pared by 6 bases and J by 0 bases, with 6 bases of the junction left unmatched. The CDR3 reads CASRYGGSSTDTQYF. DNA of the CDR3: TGTGCCAGCAGGTACGGGGGGTCTAGCACAGATACGCAGTATTTT.

The chain joins TRBV28 to TRBJ2-7; D may be TRBD2 (5 bases). V was trimmed by 4 bases and J by 3 bases, leaving 10 bases between them. The CDR3 runs 13 residues. Germline assignment: CDR1 MDHEN and CDR2 SYDVKM. In DNA, the CDR3 is TGTGCCAGCAGTTCGGCGGGCGTCTACGAGCAGTACGTC. This codes for CASSSAGVYEQYV.

This chain uses TRBV5-5 with TRBJ2-2; D gene ambiguous. V was cut by 2 bases and J by 6 bases, with 8 bases left in between. The CDR3 has 13 amino acids. CDR1 is SGHKS and CDR2 is YYEKEE in the germline V gene (reference sequence). The CDR3 sequence is CASSFVIAGELFF. The CDR3 coding sequence is TGTGCCAGCAGCTTCGTTATCGCCGGGGAGCTGTTTTTT.

This clone appeared a single time. The chain has TRBV7-3 and TRBJ2-6; D remains unclear. The ends were cut back, 8 bases at V and 4 bases at J, with 12 bases in the middle. From germline, CDR1 is SGHTA and CDR2 FQGTGA. The CDR3 has 14 residues. CDR3 amino acids: CASATTPGANVLTF. The DNA for the CDR3 is TGTGCCAGCGCTACTACGCCGGGGGCCAACGTCCTGACTTTC.

The V call is TRBV4-3, the J call TRBJ2-7; 11 bases line up with TRBD2. CDR1 and CDR2 from the germline V gene are LGHNA and YSLEER. CDR3 length: 17 amino acids. Trimming cost V 0 bases and J 2 bases; bases outside gene matches: 6. In nucleotides, the CDR3 is TGCGCCAGCAGCCAAGAAAGGGGACTAGCGGCCACCTACGAGCAGTACTTC. This encodes CASSQERGLAATYEQYF.

The gene calls are TRBV15 and TRBJ1-2; tentatively, D is TRBD1 (5 bases). Germline CDR1 LNHNV, CDR2 YYDKDF (reference sequence). The CDR3 length is 14 residues. V was shortened by 1 base and J by 2 bases, with 8 bases between the two germline ends. CDR3 DNA: TGTGCCACCAGCAGAGGAAGACAGAACTATGGCTACACCTTC. This codes for CATSRGRQNYGYTF.

A note on this clone: At one boundary the junction diverges from the germline segment, which might be a read error. This chain joins TRBV16 and TRBJ2-2; D may correspond to TRBD1 or TRBD2 (5 bases each). The CDR3 is made up of 15 amino acids. Germline V gene data show CDR1 as KGHSY and CDR2 as FQNENV. The CDR3 nucleotides read TGTGCCAGCGGCCAACAGGCTAGCAACTCCGGGGAGCTGTTTTTT. It codes for CASGQQASNSGELFF.

The chain joins TRBV19 to TRBJ1-3; D remains ambiguous. In germline, CDR1 is LNHDA, CDR2 SQIVND (reference sequence). V was clipped by 5 bases and J by 0 bases, with 11 bases between them. The CDR3 is 15 amino acids. The CDR3 sequence is CASSPGLFSGNTIYF. DNA of the CDR3: TGTGCCAGTAGTCCAGGACTTTTCTCTGGAAACACCATATATTTT.

The chain is built from TRBV2 and TRBJ2-7, with 14 bases matching TRBD2. Germline lookup yields CDR1 SNHLY and CDR2 FYNNEI. The V segment lost 10 bases and the J segment 5 bases; nucleotides outside the gene matches: 13. The CDR3 consists of 16 residues. This chain's CDR3 is CATRSWGLAGVNEQYF. The CDR3 nucleotides are TGTGCCACCCGGAGCTGGGGACTAGCGGGAGTAAACGAGCAGTACTTC.